The T cell receptor beta chain under discussion was sequenced for a study of cytomegalovirus exposure and HLA in healthy donors. General observations from the study: Among TCR sequences, most were rare, though some public TCRs appeared in many donors. Within the 120 or so validation repertoires, first-cohort TCR clusters tended to co-occur, according to a later analysis. The study recorded about 160 TCR beta chains that were cytomegalovirus-associated.

Some clones are missing from TCRdb's copy, which holds only in-frame ones; the method was immunoSEQ multiplex PCR. The sample includes about 190,000 clones, approximately 84% seen only once; the top ten take approximately 7%. Per germline, CDR1 LNHNV and CDR2 YYDKDF (reference sequence). Trimming took 0 bases from V and 10 from J; bases not matched to a gene: 6. CDR3 size: 14 residues. This clone appeared a few times. Its specificity is not known. Separate from the approximately 670-subject first cohort was the approximately 130-subject validation cohort, to which the donors belonged. Sequenced material: PBMCs. This sequence joins TRBV15 and TRBJ2-1; 7 bases are shared with TRBD2. The TCR comes from a man in his late teens or twenties in good health and CMV-seropositive. The CDR3: CATSRDRLAEEQFF. In DNA, the CDR3 is TGTGCCACCAGCAGAGATCGGCTAGCGGAGGAGCAGTTCTTC.